This TCR beta chain was profiled in a study of OX40 agonist ivuxolimab in advanced cancers. V was pared by 4 bases and J by 7 bases, with 3 bases of the junction left unmatched. The germline V gene has CDR1 SGHNT and CDR2 YENEEA. The CDR3 totals 15 residues. On this clone itself: Its antigen is unidentified.

Study findings and constraints: At 0.1 to 3.0 mg/kg, clonal expansion of CD4+ and CD8+ blood T cells had occurred by week 6.

The data were produced by immunoSEQ multiplex PCR, yet TCRdb's version contains in-frame clones alone and is incomplete. Here the sample spans tens of thousands of clones, more than 70% being singletons. Sequenced here: CD4+ or CD8+ T cells sorted from blood, sampled in a trial of the OX40 agonist ivuxolimab. The source is an adult with an advanced solid tumor such as melanoma, head and neck, liver or kidney cancer. The chain has TRBV11-3 and TRBJ2-1; 14 positions agree with TRBD2. The CDR3 DNA reads TGTGCCAGCAGCTCGGGACTAGCGGGGGCGAATGAGCAGTTCTTC. This encodes CASSSGLAGANEQFF.